The present entry profiles one T cell receptor (beta chain) with its context. The target antigen is unknown. The source of the sample is a study of CD8 T cells in Susac syndrome. Sequencing of TCR beta drew on CD8+ and CD4+ T cells from blood. Relapsing-remitting disease, either stable or active, was present in the multiple sclerosis controls, who were treatment-naive patients. The CDR3 is 14 residues long. Trimming took 7 bases from V and 2 from J; bases not matched to a gene: 8. Germline loops: CDR1 SQVTM, CDR2 ANQGSEA. With random hexamers, reverse transcription was performed on roughly 0.45 to 1 ug of RNA. The method of amplification for TCR beta CDR3 was immunoSEQ multiplex PCR, covering 54 Vbeta and 13 Jbeta. MiXCR was run by TCRdb on the immunoSEQ multiplex PCR reads, yielding one entry per CDR3 protein. The sample consists of tens of thousands of distinct CDR3 sequences, 96% of them appearing once.

Study results and limitations: Regarding the TCR sequencing and HLA analysis, the study admitted that a relatively small number of individuals were involved.

The sample consisted of CD4+ T cells from PBMCs. The chain has TRBV29-1 and TRBJ2-3; 8 bases agree with TRBD1. The clonotype originates from a human donor with multiple sclerosis. The CDR3 protein is CSAQDRAATDTQYF. Written as DNA, the CDR3 is TGCAGCGCCCAGGACAGGGCTGCCACAGATACGCAGTATTTT.